The rows below give T cell receptor beta chains drawn from one sample of a study of T-cell memory formation after mild COVID-19. TCRdb itself ran the 5' RACE reads through MiXCR, one entry per CDR3 protein. The top ten clones hold about an eighth of a sample with 350,000 to 400,000 distinct CDR3 sequences, over 20% of them seen once. The sample was PBMCs or a T cell subset sorted from them (not recorded which). These receptors were obtained from an adult woman who had mild COVID-19 (a few samples of this study predate the infection). Cell type and time point are not known. CDR3s include the opening cysteine and the closing phenylalanine or tryptophan. Each record gives: clone size, D gene, V gene, J gene, CDR3 protein, CDR3 DNA. D genes are given only for firm matches. Clone size is given for some rows only: seen once, a few or many times, or a class if the clone is expanded.

size: -; D: TRBD1; V: TRBV18; J: TRBJ2-7; CDR3: CASSLGQGALNEQYF; DNA: TGTGCCAGCTCACTAGGACAGGGGGCGCTGAACGAGCAGTACTTC
size: -; D: -; V: TRBV12-3/TRBV12-4; J: TRBJ1-2; CDR3: CASSLRDSGRYTF; DNA: TGTGCCAGCAGTTTACGGGATTCGGGCCGCTACACCTTC
size: few; D: -; V: TRBV6-1; J: TRBJ2-1; CDR3: CASTFLGGAGAIF; DNA: TGTGCCAGCACCTTCCTCGGGGGCGCCGGGGCGATCTTC
size: few; D: -; V: TRBV3-1; J: TRBJ2-3; CDR3: CASSQVPADTQYF; DNA: TGTGCCAGCAGCCAAGTACCTGCGGATACGCAGTATTTT
size: few; D: -; V: TRBV6-6; J: TRBJ2-7; CDR3: CASSYSGRGYEQYF; DNA: TGTGCCAGCAGTTACTCAGGGCGGGGCTACGAGCAGTACTTC
size: -; D: TRBD2; V: TRBV20-1; J: TRBJ2-1; CDR3: CSASLRTGGLSRYNEQFF; DNA: TGCAGTGCTAGTTTGAGAACGGGAGGGCTGTCGCGCTACAATGAGCAGTTCTTC
size: few; D: TRBD2; V: TRBV10-3; J: TRBJ2-2; CDR3: CAIGLAGNTGELFF; DNA: TGTGCCATCGGACTAGCGGGAAACACCGGGGAGCTGTTTTTT
size: few; D: TRBD2; V: TRBV9; J: TRBJ2-1; CDR3: CASSVAPRGGGEQFF; DNA: TGTGCCAGCAGCGTAGCCCCCCGGGGGGGGGGTGAGCAGTTCTTC
size: -; D: -; V: TRBV21-1; J: TRBJ2-7; CDR3: CASSPGQLSSYEQYF; DNA: TGTGCCAGCAGCCCGGGACAGTTGAGCTCCTACGAGCAGTACTTC
size: -; D: TRBD1; V: TRBV29-1; J: TRBJ1-2; CDR3: CSVGTGGRGYTF; DNA: TGCAGCGTTGGGACAGGCGGGCGCGGCTACACCTTC
size: -; D: TRBD2; V: TRBV5-4; J: TRBJ2-7; CDR3: CASSPATSGGSSEQYF; DNA: TGTGCCAGCAGCCCAGCGACTAGCGGGGGGTCTAGTGAGCAGTACTTC
size: many; D: -; V: TRBV5-6; J: TRBJ2-3; CDR3: CASSRIGFSTDTQYF; DNA: TGTGCCAGCAGCCGTATAGGTTTTAGCACAGATACGCAGTATTTT
size: few; D: -; V: TRBV7-9; J: TRBJ2-7; CDR3: CASSTEGRGAYEQYF; DNA: TGTGCCAGCAGCACAGAGGGGCGGGGTGCCTACGAGCAGTACTTC
size: -; D: TRBD2; V: TRBV7-6; J: TRBJ2-3; CDR3: CDSSLGLAGGTDTQYF; DNA: TGTGACAGCAGCTTAGGACTAGCGGGGGGCACAGATACGCAGTATTTT
size: -; D: -; V: TRBV6-2/TRBV6-3; J: TRBJ1-5; CDR3: CASSYDRRLVKPQHF; DNA: TGTGCCAGCAGTTACGACAGGAGGCTCGTTAAGCCCCAGCATTTT
size: few; D: -; V: TRBV18; J: TRBJ2-7; CDR3: CASSPLEAGAEGEQYF; DNA: TGTGCCAGCTCACCTCTCGAAGCCGGGGCAGAGGGGGAGCAGTACTTC
size: -; D: TRBD2; V: TRBV7-9; J: TRBJ2-1; CDR3: CASSLATSPTSYNEQFF; DNA: TGTGCCAGCAGCTTAGCGACTAGCCCGACCTCCTACAATGAGCAGTTCTTC